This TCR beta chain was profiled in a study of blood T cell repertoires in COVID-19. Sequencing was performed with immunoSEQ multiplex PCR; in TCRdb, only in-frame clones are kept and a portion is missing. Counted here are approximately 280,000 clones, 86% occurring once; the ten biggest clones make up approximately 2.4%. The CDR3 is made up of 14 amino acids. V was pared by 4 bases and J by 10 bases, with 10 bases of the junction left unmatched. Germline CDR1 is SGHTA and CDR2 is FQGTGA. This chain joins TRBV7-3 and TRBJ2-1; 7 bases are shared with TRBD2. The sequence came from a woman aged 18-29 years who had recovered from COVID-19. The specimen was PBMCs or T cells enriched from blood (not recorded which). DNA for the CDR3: TGTGCCAGCAGCTCCGGACTAGTTTTATCAGAGCAGTTCTTC. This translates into CASSSGLVLSEQFF.